The 32 T cell receptor beta chains presented below share a single source sample, sequenced in a study of tumor and adjacent non-tumor tissue in lung cancer. RNA was extracted from bulk tissue without any cell sorting. The normal lung tissue was taken more than 3 cm from the tumor edge. A modified ARM-PCR protocol with three rounds of nested PCR amplified TCRbeta. TCRdb analysed the multiplex PCR reads with MiXCR anew, one entry per CDR3 protein. The sample has tens of thousands of distinct CDR3 sequences; about two thirds are singletons. Sequencing was performed on distant non-tumor lung tissue. These receptors were collected from a woman between 50 and 59 years old with non-small cell lung cancer.

Note on this clonotype: Possible read error: a much larger clone is one base away. The chain employs TRBV12-3 or TRBV12-4 and TRBJ2-5; a possible D gene is TRBD1 (6 bases). The CDR3 length is 13 residues. This CDR3 reads CASSWTAAETHYF. DNA of the CDR3: TGTGCCAGCAGTTGGACAGCCGCGGAGACCCATTACTTC.

As concerns this clonotype: One end of the junction does not line up with germline, which may come from a read error. The chain uses TRBV11-2 and TRBJ2-7; TRBD1 matches at 8 bases. Per the germline V gene, CDR1 is SGHAT and CDR2 is FQNNGV. The CDR3 is made up of 14 amino acids. DNA of the CDR3: TGTGCTAGCAGCTTAACGAACAGGGGGAGCGAGCAGTACTTC. This codes for CASSLTNRGSEQYF.

Details on this clonotype: As the CDR3 is not closed by the conserved phenylalanine or tryptophan, this likely results from a read error. It is unclear where the CDR3 begins or ends on the DNA, so no DNA is shown, and the CDR3 is as TCRdb lists it. The chain links TRBV4-2 to TRBJ1-5. Germline V gives CDR1 LGHNA, CDR2 YNFKEQ. The CDR3 adds up to 17 amino acids, both ends counted. CDR3: CASSFFWARETNQPRHY.

In this sample, this clonotype turned up once. A much larger clone differs from this one at a single base, so this may be a read error. This rearrangement joins TRBV6-2 or TRBV6-3 to TRBJ1-1; maybe TRBD1 (5 bases). The CDR3 consists of 17 residues. The germline gives CDR1 MNHEY, CDR2 SVGEGT. The V end lost 5 bases, the J end lost 0 bases, and 19 bases lay between the germline ends. The CDR3 region has the DNA TGTGCCAGCAGTCTACGACCAGGGAGTCGCGTGAACACTGAAGCTTTCTTT. Translating it yields CASSLRPGSRVNTEAFF.

Turning to this clonotype: One junction end does not reproduce the germline sequence, and a read error may be involved. This sequence joins TRBV11-2 and TRBJ2-7; 7 bases fit TRBD2. Germline V CDR1 and CDR2: SGHAT, FQNNGV. The CDR3 runs to 13 residues. The CDR3 loop reads CAGRLESGGEQYF. The CDR3 DNA reads as TGTGCCGGCAGATTAGAGTCGGGGGGCGAGCAGTACTTC.

In the case of this clonotype: With a much larger clone just one base away, this may be a read error. The chain uses TRBV5-6 and TRBJ1-6; no definite D call. With 1 base removed from V and 9 bases from J, the gap between germline ends came to 8 bases. Germline CDR1 and CDR2: SGHDT and YYEEEE. This CDR3 spans 13 amino acids. CDR3 DNA: TGTGCCAGCAGCTTGCAGCAAAGTTCACCCCTCCACTTT. Translation: CASSLQQSSPLHF. The whole variable domain, filled in from reference TRBV5-6 and TRBJ1-6, reads DAGVTQSPTHLIKTRGQQVTLRCSPKSGHDTVSWYQQALGQGPQFIFQYYEEEERQRGNFPDRFSGHQFPNYSSELNVNALLLGDSALYLCASSLQQSSPLHFGNGTRLTVT.

The chain carries TRBV29-1 and TRBJ2-7, with no clear D. The CDR3 is 12 residues long. Germline CDR1 and CDR2: SQVTM and ANQGSEA. The germline V and J ends were trimmed by 4 bases and 4 bases, with 11 bases remaining between them. The CDR3 sequence: CSVAHRYYEQYF. For the CDR3, the DNA is TGCAGCGTTGCCCACAGATATTACGAGCAGTACTTC.

Points on this clonotype: At one end the junction does not follow the germline gene, possibly because of a read error. The CDR3 DNA sequence: TGTGTCAGCAGCCGTACACCAACAGGGGGCGTGGATATGCAGTATTTT. It translates to CVSSRTPTGGVDMQYF. The chain recombines TRBV5-6 with TRBJ2-3; 9 bases align to TRBD1. From germline, CDR1 is SGHDT and CDR2 YYEEEE. This CDR3 has 16 amino acids.

Regarding this clonotype: A much bigger clone sits one base away, suggesting this may be a read error. The chain has TRBV20-1 and TRBJ2-7; TRBD1 aligns across 7 bases. The CDR3 sequence is 12 residues long. CDR1 and CDR2 (germline): DFQATT, SNEGSKA (reference sequence). In DNA form, the CDR3 reads TGCAGTGGTACGGGACAGTCCTACGAGCACTACTTC. Its protein product is CSGTGQSYEHYF.

This clonotype was found many times. The gene calls are TRBV20-1 and TRBJ2-7; D not certain. From germline, CDR1 is DFQATT and CDR2 SNEGSKA (reference sequence). Trimming took off 5 bases at V and 4 bases at J, with 15 bases between the two ends. This CDR3 contains 13 residues. CDR3 region: CSAELGYTYEQYF. The CDR3 nucleotides are TGCAGTGCTGAGTTGGGGTACACGTACGAGCAGTACTTC.

To note about this clonotype: One base away lies a much larger clone, so this may be a sequencing read error. The DNA for the CDR3 is TGCGCCAGCAGCCAAGATCCTGTGAGGGCGAATGATCAGTTCTTC. As protein: CASSQDPVRANDQFF. The chain uses TRBV4-1 and TRBJ2-1; tentatively, D is TRBD2 (5 bases). The CDR3 spans 15 residues. The V gene's germline CDR1 is MGHRA and CDR2 YSYEKL.

About this clonotype itself: Mismatch with germline at one junction end may stem from a read error. The chain carries TRBV11-2 and TRBJ1-4, with D uncertain. The CDR3 loop spans 11 amino acids. Per the germline V gene, CDR1 is SGHAT and CDR2 is FQNNGV. The CDR3 sequence is CASRSDEKLLF. CDR3 DNA: TGTGCCAGCAGGTCGGATGAAAAACTGTTATTT.

This clonotype turned up a few times. A much larger clonotype is one base distant, so this may be a read error. The chain recombines TRBV6-5 with TRBJ2-7, with D unresolved. This CDR3 has 15 residues. With 4 bases removed from V and 1 base from J, the gap between germline ends came to 14 bases. Germline CDR1 and CDR2: MNHEY and SVGAGI. CDR3 nucleotide sequence: TGTGCCAGCAGTTCCTGGATAGGGCCGTCCTACGAGCAGTACTTC. It encodes CASSSWIGPSYEQYF.

J is TRBJ1-5 and V is TRBV28; 8 bases map to TRBD1. Germline CDR1 is MDHEN and CDR2 is SYDVKM. V lost 5 bases, J lost 11 bases, and 14 bases stayed unmatched. The CDR3 is made up of 15 amino acids. This chain's CDR3 is CASSRRQGSNQAQHF. The CDR3 bases are TGTGCCAGCAGTAGAAGACAGGGGAGCAATCAAGCCCAGCATTTT.

As regards this clonotype: This clone may be a read error of a much larger clone one base away. The chain is built from TRBV28 and TRBJ2-7, with D perhaps matching TRBD1 (6 bases). The CDR3 extends over 14 amino acids. Germline V CDR1 and CDR2: MDHEN, SYDVKM. Trimming took 7 bases from V and 5 from J, leaving 18 bases between them. The chain's CDR3 is CASIQTGTWDEQYF. The CDR3 nucleotides read TGTGCCAGCATCCAAACCGGGACATGGGACGAGCAGTACTTC.

This clonotype was picked up many times. The chain couples TRBV12-3 or TRBV12-4 to TRBJ1-1, with a weak D call TRBD1 (5 bases). The CDR3 is made up of 13 amino acids. Between the trimmed V and J ends, which lost 5 bases and 7 bases, there was a span of 14 bases. The CDR3 coding sequence is TGTGCCAGCAGTGCCGACAGCCCACTTGAAGCTTTCTTT. Its protein is CASSADSPLEAFF.

On this clonotype itself: The CDR3 end shows no conserved phenylalanine or tryptophan, and so a read error is likely. Because the CDR3's place on the DNA is in doubt, the DNA is left out and the CDR3 is given as listed by TCRdb. The V call is TRBV11-2, the J call TRBJ2-3. The germline CDR1 and CDR2 sequences are SGHAT and FQNNGV. Inclusive of both ends, the CDR3 amounts to 13 amino acids. The CDR3 region is CASSLDVTATRYL.

In its sample, this clonotype was seen many times. The junction and the germline gene differ at one end; a read error may be behind it. The V and J genes are TRBV14 and TRBJ2-1; tentatively, D is TRBD2 (6 bases). The length of the CDR3 is 13 residues. From germline, CDR1 is SGHDN and CDR2 FVKESK. The CDR3 protein is CASSHATGGFRIF. The CDR3 DNA reads TGTGCCAGCAGCCACGCTACAGGAGGGTTTCGGATCTTC. The whole variable domain, remainder taken from reference TRBV14 and TRBJ2-1, is EAGVTQFPSHSVIEKGQTVTLRCDPISGHDNLYWYRRVMGKEIKFLLHFVKESKQDESGMPNNRFLAERTGGTYSTLKVQPAELEDSGVYFCASSHATGGFRIFGPGTRLTVL.

Here the CDR3 DNA reads TGTGCCAGCAGCCACCTCTTAGGACAGACTAGCACAGATACGCAGTATTTT. It codes for CASSHLLGQTSTDTQYF. The chain recombines TRBV14 with TRBJ2-3; maybe TRBD1 (6 bases). The V end lost 3 bases, the J end lost 0 bases, and 16 bases lay between the germline ends. There are 17 residues in the CDR3. CDR1 and CDR2 from the germline V gene are SGHDN and FVKESK.

The gene calls are TRBV4-1 and TRBJ2-1; 9 nucleotides line up with TRBD2. Germline values: CDR1 MGHRA, CDR2 YSYEKL. The CDR3 is 14 residues long. CDR3 in DNA: TGCGGCAACAGCCCGGGAGTAGCGGGAGACGAGCAGTTCTTC. Translation: CGNSPGVAGDEQFF.

A remark on this clonotype: One end of the junction varies from germline; a read error may be responsible. V and J are TRBV28 and TRBJ2-7, with TRBD1 identical over 8 bases. CDR1 MDHEN and CDR2 SYDVKM come from the germline V gene. The length of the CDR3 is 15 residues. The CDR3 DNA is TGTGCCAGCAGTTCGAATCCGGGACAGGCCTACGAGAAGTACTTC. The encoded protein is CASSSNPGQAYEKYF.

This clonotype was counted between two and nine times. This chain connects TRBV30 to TRBJ2-6; 7 bases align to TRBD1. The CDR3 spans 15 residues. Germline CDR1 and CDR2: GTSNPN and SVGIG (reference sequence). With 3 bases clipped from V and 2 bases from J, the junction kept 4 bases outside the gene matches. This CDR3 is CAWRETGTGANVLTF. Here the CDR3 DNA reads TGTGCCTGGAGAGAGACAGGGACTGGGGCCAACGTCCTGACTTTC.

The V gene is TRBV7-9, the J gene TRBJ2-7; 8 bases match TRBD2. V was pared by 1 base and J by 6 bases, with 5 bases of the junction left unmatched. Germline CDR1 reads SEHNR; CDR2 reads FQNEAQ (reference sequence). CDR3 size: 14 residues. The DNA of the CDR3 is TGTGCCAGCAGCTTAGTTGCTAGCGGGCTCGAGCAGTACTTC. This encodes CASSLVASGLEQYF.

This clonotype has just one count. Germline and junction disagree at one end, which may indicate a read error. The genes are TRBV11-1 and TRBJ2-3; 7 nucleotides match TRBD1. The CDR3 sequence is 14 residues long. Germline V lookup: CDR1 SGHAT, CDR2 FQDESV (reference sequence). CDR3 sequence: CASSIATGADTYYF. The CDR3 region has the DNA TGTGCAAGCAGCATAGCTACAGGGGCTGATACGTATTATTTT.

V gene TRBV11-2 combines with J gene TRBJ2-1, with TRBD2 as a possible D gene (5 bases). Trimming shortened V by 2 bases and J by 4 bases, and 18 bases separated the two germline ends. There are 17 residues in the CDR3. Germline CDR1 and CDR2: SGHAT and FQNNGV. The CDR3 sequence is CASSLRETILSYNEQFF. The CDR3 DNA sequence: TGTGCCAGCAGCTTAAGGGAGACTATACTCTCATACAATGAGCAGTTCTTC. The full variable domain, completed using reference TRBV11-2 and TRBJ2-1, is EAGVAQSPRYKIIEKRQSVAFWCNPISGHATLYWYQQILGQGPKLLIQFQNNGVVDDSQLPKDRFSAERLKGVDSTLKIQPAKLEDSAVYLCASSLRETILSYNEQFFGPGTRLTVL.

The chain combines TRBV2 with TRBJ2-5, with no clear D. The germline V gene encodes CDR1 SNHLY and CDR2 FYNNEI. Trimming removed 4 bases from V and 5 bases from J, with 11 bases in between. The CDR3 sequence is 13 residues long. The CDR3 sequence is CASSADGRETQYF. For the CDR3, the DNA is TGTGCCAGCAGTGCTGACGGTCGGGAGACCCAGTACTTC.

A word on this clonotype: The germline gene is not matched at one end of the junction; a read error may be the cause. The chain is built from TRBV7-9 and TRBJ2-1, with D hard to call. The CDR3 runs 14 residues. In germline, CDR1 is SEHNR, CDR2 FQNEAQ (reference sequence). This chain's CDR3 is CASSFSSGNNEQLF. The DNA of the CDR3 is TGTGCCAGCAGCTTCTCCAGTGGCAACAATGAGCAGCTCTTC. Full variable domain (remainder filled in from reference TRBV7-9 and TRBJ2-1): DTGVSQNPRHKITKRGQNVTFRCDPISEHNRLYWYRQTLGQGPEFLTYFQNEAQLEKSRLLSDRFSAERPKGSFSTLEIQRTEQGDSAMYLCASSFSSGNNEQLFGPGTRLTVL.

Turning to this clonotype: This could be a read error, since a much larger clone is one nucleotide away. The chain links TRBV12-3 or TRBV12-4 to TRBJ1-5; D gene unclear. This CDR3 comprises 16 residues. The CDR3: CASSLDGRLSNQPHHF. CDR3 coding DNA: TGTGCCAGCAGTTTGGACGGGCGTCTTAGCAATCAGCCCCATCATTTT.

This clonotype came up many times. The chain recombines TRBV5-1 with TRBJ2-1, with a tentative D call TRBD2 (6 bases). The V and J ends lost 0 bases and 2 bases respectively, with 12 bases between them. Per germline, CDR1 SGHRS and CDR2 YFSETQ. The length of the CDR3 is 16 residues. The CDR3 sequence: CASSLVSSETYNEQFF. The CDR3, as DNA: TGCGCCAGCAGCTTGGTCTCTAGCGAGACCTACAATGAGCAGTTCTTC.

As regards this clonotype: The junction does not match germline at one end; this may be a read error. The CDR3 nucleotides read TGTGCCAGCAGCGTAGGTGGTCCCTCCTACGAGCAGTATTTC. It translates to CASSVGGPSYEQYF. The chain has TRBV9 and TRBJ2-7; D call uncertain. Looked up from germline, CDR1 is SGDLS and CDR2 is YYNGEE. CDR3 size: 14 residues.

The gene calls are TRBV5-6 and TRBJ2-5, with 7 bases lining up with TRBD2. This CDR3 is built from 14 residues. The V gene's germline CDR1 is SGHDT and CDR2 YYEEEE. The V segment lost 5 bases and the J segment 2 bases; nucleotides outside the gene matches: 6. The CDR3 loop is CASSSSGLQETQYF. Written as DNA, the CDR3 is TGTGCCAGCAGTTCCTCGGGACTACAAGAGACCCAGTACTTC. Combining the CDR3 with reference TRBV5-6 and TRBJ2-5 gives the whole variable domain DAGVTQSPTHLIKTRGQQVTLRCSPKSGHDTVSWYQQALGQGPQFIFQYYEEEERQRGNFPDRFSGHQFPNYSSELNVNALLLGDSALYLCASSSSGLQETQYFGPGTRLLVL.

This clonotype was picked up one time. A clone one base away is much larger, so this may be a read error. In this CDR3 the conserved last residue, phenylalanine or tryptophan, is missing, so a read error is likely. The chain has TRBV4-1 and TRBJ2-6; 10 bases map to TRBD2. The length of the CDR3 is 18 residues. The germline CDR1 and CDR2 sequences are MGHRA and YSYEKL. The ends lost 0 bases at V and 4 bases at J; junction bases unmatched: 6. CDR3 DNA: TGCGCCAGCAGCCAAGAATTAGCGGGAGGACCCGGGGCCAACGTCCTGACTTTG. Protein: CASSQELAGGPGANVLTL.